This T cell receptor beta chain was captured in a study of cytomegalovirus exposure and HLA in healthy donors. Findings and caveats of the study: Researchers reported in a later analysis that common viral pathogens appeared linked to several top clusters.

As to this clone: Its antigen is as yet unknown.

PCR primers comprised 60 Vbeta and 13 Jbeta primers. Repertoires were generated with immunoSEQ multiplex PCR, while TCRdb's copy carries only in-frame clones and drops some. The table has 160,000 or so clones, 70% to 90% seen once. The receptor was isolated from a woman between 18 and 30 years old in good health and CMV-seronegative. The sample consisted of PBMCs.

In nucleotides, the CDR3 is TGTGCCATCAGTTTTAAACTAGCGGGAGCGTCTGGGGCCAACGTCCTGACTTTC. Protein: CAISFKLAGASGANVLTF. The J gene is TRBJ2-6, the V gene TRBV10-3; the match to TRBD2 covers 11 bases. Trimming removed 5 bases from V and 1 base from J; junction bases left unmatched: 7. Germline CDR1 and CDR2: ENHRY and SYGVKD. This CDR3 is 18 amino acids long.